The entry that follows covers one TCR beta chain sequence. This clonotype appeared many times. Its antigen specificity is not known. Base qualities are not recorded, but no much larger clone differs from it by a single base. According to the germline V gene, CDR1 reads SQVTM and CDR2 reads ANQGSEA. V was cut back by 4 bases and J by 8 bases, leaving a gap of 12 bases between them. The CDR3 contains 12 residues, cysteine and phenylalanine counted. Only CDR3 DNA is held: 36 bases, read in frame from base 1. This specimen comes from a study of blood T cells in healthy people across ages (dated by TCRdb to about 2015). The study in broad terms: In model experiments, template switching captured about one uniquely barcoded TCR beta cDNA molecule for every two T cells. To track age-related changes in TCR beta repertoire diversity, the study relied on deep sequencing normalized with unique cDNA molecular identifiers. The donors were divided into four age groups: young (average around 17 years), middle-aged (approximately 41), aged (approximately 62) and long-lived (about 84). To avoid experimental bias, donors of different ages were randomly spread across the sequencing lanes. The study analyzed two additional independent replicas of 1 million unique cDNA reads from the same blood draw for two donors, one aged 18 to 29 and one aged 80 or older. Points the paper makes about the study in general: Donor CMV infection status was unknown, potentially confounding age-related changes in expanded clonotypes. Total diversity estimates from one million sequenced T cells were considered lower bounds and underestimates. The percentage of naive T cells measured by flow cytometry correlated strongly with observed TCR beta diversity. As age increased, observed TCR beta diversity per million T cells dropped in a roughly linear way, and a significant reduction was already evident by age around 41. Because profiling used bulk unsorted PBMCs, naive and antigen-experienced compartments could not be compared conclusively. Compared with the aged group, the long-lived group had more naive CD4+ T cells, fewer expanded clones and increased TCR diversity, a pattern suggesting age selection.

The approximately 40 donors, aged about 6 to 95 years, were systemically healthy Caucasian individuals from Russia. Ten milliliters of peripheral blood were drawn from each donor into EDTA-treated Vacutainer tubes. PBMCs were isolated by Ficoll-Paque density-gradient centrifugation, with at least 6.5 million obtained per sample. Trizol reagent was used to extract total RNA from the PBMCs, yielding at least 5 micrograms per sample. For every donor, flow cytometry on a PBMC aliquot measured the percentage of naive CD45RAhigh/CD27high T cells. The library relied on 5' RACE. This sample was sequenced with an Illumina HiSeq 2500. A second about 7 to 11 cycle PCR used a sample-barcoded 5' primer and a J-beta primer mix. Each TCR beta cDNA molecule received a unique molecular identifier from a template-switch 5' adaptor carrying 12 random nucleotides. At least 2.5 million CDR3-containing paired-end reads were obtained from each sample. First-strand cDNA synthesis was performed from all RNA using the Mint cDNA synthesis kit, with priming by a TRBC-specific oligonucleotide. All cDNA was treated with uracil-DNA glycosylase and then went through a first 18-cycle PCR with the universal primers M1SS and BC2_uni_R. Turning to the authors' computational methods: Each sample was normalized by randomly selecting 1 million high-quality reads, each carrying a distinct molecular identifier. Reads with shared molecular identifiers were discarded instead of being binned into consensus sequences. MiTCR, set to a Q25 quality threshold and the strictest error-elimination algorithm, was used for CDR3 identification, clonotype clustering and error correction. A nonparametric unseen species model with Euler transformation was used to estimate a lower bound on total TCR beta diversity. The public reads were run again by TCRdb, first through fastp at Q25 and then through MiXCR, and only productive beta chains were kept. Under each unique CDR3 protein, matching rows form one entry showing the most common genes and DNA. The V and J calls here are based on TCRdb, not the publication. The sample yields 1.4 million to 1.5 million distinct CDR3 sequences; around 42% were counted once. The ten top clones hold roughly 7.9% of the sample.

The receptor was derived from a woman aged 18-29 years in good health. Sequenced input: blood. This chain is built from TRBV29-1 and TRBJ2-1, with a weak D call of TRBD2 (6 bases match). The bases are TGCAGCGTTGCGACTAGTCCCGATGAGCAGTTCTTC. Translated, this gives CSVATSPDEQFF.